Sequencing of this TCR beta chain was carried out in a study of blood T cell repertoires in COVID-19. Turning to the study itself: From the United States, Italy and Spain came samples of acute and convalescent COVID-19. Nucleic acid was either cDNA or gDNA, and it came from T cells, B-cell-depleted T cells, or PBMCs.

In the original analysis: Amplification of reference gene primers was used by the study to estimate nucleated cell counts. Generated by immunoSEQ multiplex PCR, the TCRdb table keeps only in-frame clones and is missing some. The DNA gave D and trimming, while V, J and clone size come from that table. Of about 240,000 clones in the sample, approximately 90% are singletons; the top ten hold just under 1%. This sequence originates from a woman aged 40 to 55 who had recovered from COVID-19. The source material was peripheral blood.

CDR3 nucleotides: TGTGCCAGCAGTACTCGGACAGGGGGCGCCGGCGAGCAGTACGTC. It codes for CASSTRTGGAGEQYV. V gene TRBV28 combines with J gene TRBJ2-7; 11 nucleotides match TRBD1. Trimming removed 5 bases from V and 6 bases from J; junction bases left unmatched: 9. Germline CDR1 reads MDHEN; CDR2 reads SYDVKM. This CDR3 has 15 residues.